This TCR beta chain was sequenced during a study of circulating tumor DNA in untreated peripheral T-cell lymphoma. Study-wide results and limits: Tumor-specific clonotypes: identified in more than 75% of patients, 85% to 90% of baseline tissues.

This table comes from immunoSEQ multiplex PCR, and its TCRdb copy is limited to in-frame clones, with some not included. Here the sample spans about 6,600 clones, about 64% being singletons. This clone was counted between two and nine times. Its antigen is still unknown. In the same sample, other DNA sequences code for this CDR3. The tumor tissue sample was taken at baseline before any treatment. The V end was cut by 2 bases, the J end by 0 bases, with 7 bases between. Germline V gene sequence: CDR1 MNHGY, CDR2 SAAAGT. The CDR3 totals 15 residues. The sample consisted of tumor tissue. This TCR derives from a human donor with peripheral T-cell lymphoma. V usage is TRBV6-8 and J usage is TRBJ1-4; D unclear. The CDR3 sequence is CASSYDGATNEKLFF. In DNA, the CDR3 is TGTGCCAGCAGTTACGATGGAGCAACTAATGAAAAACTGTTTTTT.